The 21 T cell receptor beta chains reported below all come from one sample, sequenced in a study of blood T cell repertoires in COVID-19. Some clones are missing from TCRdb's copy, which holds only in-frame ones; the method was immunoSEQ multiplex PCR. This sample has more than 110,000 clones; about 87% occur once, and the top ten carry 44%. Sequences were obtained from peripheral blood. The receptor source for this set is a human donor in a cohort sampled during active COVID-19.

J is TRBJ1-5 and V is TRBV12-3 or TRBV12-4, with a weak D call TRBD1 (6 bases). Trimming cost V 8 bases and J 7 bases, with 15 bases left between them. This CDR3 comprises 13 residues. CDR3 DNA: TGTGCCAGCGGCTACAGGGTGGAACAGCCCCAGCATTTT. The encoded protein is CASGYRVEQPQHF.

The rearrangement links TRBV5-4 to TRBJ1-2, with 11 bases lining up with TRBD1. Trimming cost V 0 bases and J 7 bases; bases outside gene matches: 2. CDR1 is SGHNT and CDR2 is YYREEE in the germline V gene (reference sequence). The CDR3 loop spans 14 amino acids. In nucleotides, the CDR3 is TGTGCCAGCAGCTTGGGGACAGGGGGCACTGGCTACACCTTC. It is translated as CASSLGTGGTGYTF.

This clone appeared once. This chain connects TRBV11-2 to TRBJ2-5; 8 positions agree with TRBD2. The CDR3 length is 11 residues. The V gene end was trimmed by 5 bases and the J gene end by 9 bases; junction bases not matched to a gene: 2. Germline loops: CDR1 SGHAT, CDR2 FQNNGV. This CDR3 is CASSPGGAQYF. The CDR3 coding sequence is TGTGCCAGCAGCCCGGGGGGGGCCCAGTACTTC. Full variable domain (rest looked up from reference TRBV11-2 and TRBJ2-5): EAGVAQSPRYKIIEKRQSVAFWCNPISGHATLYWYQQILGQGPKLLIQFQNNGVVDDSQLPKDRFSAERLKGVDSTLKIQPAKLEDSAVYLCASSPGGAQYFGPGTRLLVL.

The chain uses TRBV19 and TRBJ2-2, with TRBD2 identical over 13 bases. The V gene end was trimmed by 8 bases and the J gene end by 6 bases; junction bases not matched to a gene: 6. Germline CDR1 and CDR2: LNHDA and SQIVND (reference sequence). The CDR3 length is 15 residues. CDR3 loop: CASRWTSGSAGELFF. The CDR3 DNA is TGTGCCAGTCGTTGGACTAGCGGGAGTGCCGGGGAGCTGTTTTTT. Drawing the rest from reference TRBV19 and TRBJ2-2, the complete variable domain is DGGITQSPKYLFRKEGQNVTLSCEQNLNHDAMYWYRQDPGQGLRLIYYSQIVNDFQKGDIAEGYSVSREKKESFPLTVTSAQKNPTAFYLCASRWTSGSAGELFFGEGSRLTVL.

The chain couples TRBV25-1 to TRBJ1-3; D gene unclear. V was trimmed by 3 bases and J by 9 bases, leaving 18 bases between them. Germline-derived CDR1 and CDR2 are MGHDK and SYGVNS. The CDR3 loop spans 15 amino acids. The CDR3 loop is CASSDAERRRGTIYF. In DNA form, the CDR3 reads TGTGCCAGCAGTGACGCGGAGCGGAGGAGAGGCACCATATATTTT.

V usage is TRBV12-3 or TRBV12-4 and J usage is TRBJ2-5; TRBD2 aligns across 7 bases. This CDR3 is built from 12 residues. J gave up 5 bases and V 6 bases, and 3 bases lay outside the gene matches. The CDR3 DNA reads as TGTGCCAGCAGCTATAGCGGGGAGACCCAGTACTTC. Translated, it gives CASSYSGETQYF.

This chain links TRBV5-5 with TRBJ1-2; TRBD1 matches 10 bases. J gave up 3 bases and V 4 bases, and 6 bases lay outside the gene matches. In germline, CDR1 is SGHKS, CDR2 YYEKEE (reference sequence). The CDR3 totals 15 residues. In DNA, the CDR3 is TGTGCCAGCAGCCCTAGGACAGGGGGAGACTATGGCTACACCTTC. Protein: CASSPRTGGDYGYTF.

The rearrangement uses TRBV5-5 and TRBJ2-1, with no clear D. Germline CDR1 is SGHKS and CDR2 is YYEKEE (reference sequence). V lost 4 bases to trimming and J lost 0 bases, with 14 bases between them. CDR3 size: 16 residues. The CDR3 nucleotides read TGTGCCAGCAGCATCTATCGGTTTAGCTCCTACAATGAGCAGTTCTTC. Amino acid sequence: CASSIYRFSSYNEQFF.

The genes are TRBV5-1 and TRBJ2-1; D possibly corresponds to TRBD1 (6 bases). V was trimmed by 0 bases and J by 5 bases, leaving 15 bases between them. The CDR3 covers 16 residues. Germline V CDR1 and CDR2: SGHRS, YFSETQ. CDR3 sequence (DNA): TGCGCCAGCAGCTTGGGGGACACAGAGGGGCACAATGAGCAGTTCTTC. Protein product: CASSLGDTEGHNEQFF.

The rearrangement joins TRBV27 to TRBJ2-2; 8 bases map to TRBD1. Trimming cost V 7 bases and J 5 bases; bases outside gene matches: 6. Germline V gene lookup returns CDR1 MNHEY and CDR2 SMNVEV (reference sequence). CDR3 length: 14 amino acids. The CDR3 sequence is CASTSQGGTGELFF. The CDR3 bases are TGTGCCAGCACTTCACAGGGGGGTACCGGGGAGCTGTTTTTT.

This chain links TRBV6-5 with TRBJ1-5; 7 bases are a match to TRBD1. Germline V CDR1 and CDR2: MNHEY, SVGAGI. Trimming at V came to 6 bases and at J to 3 bases, leaving 8 bases not matched to a gene. CDR3 length: 15 residues. The CDR3 nucleotides read TGTGCCAGCAGCGCCACAGGGGCGGTCAATCAGCCCCAGCATTTT. It encodes CASSATGAVNQPQHF.

The chain's CDR3 is CASSRGRARSSGNTIYF. The CDR3 nucleotides read TGCGCCAGCAGCCGGGGGAGGGCAAGAAGCTCTGGAAACACCATATATTTT. V usage is TRBV4-1 and J usage is TRBJ1-3; D may be TRBD1 (5 bases). Between the trimmed V and J ends, which lost 4 bases and 0 bases, there was a span of 16 bases. This CDR3 has 17 amino acids. The V gene's germline CDR1 is MGHRA and CDR2 YSYEKL.

The rearrangement uses TRBV13 and TRBJ2-7; D may be TRBD2 (6 bases). Trimming removed 2 bases from V and 5 bases from J, with 13 bases in between. Germline assignment: CDR1 PRHDT and CDR2 FYEKMQ (reference sequence). The CDR3 extends over 14 amino acids. CDR3 in DNA: TGTGCCAGCAGCTTAAATACGGGGGACCACGAGCAGTACTTC. Translated: CASSLNTGDHEQYF.

The chain couples TRBV19 to TRBJ1-6; D uncertain. Deletions cut 5 bases from V and 7 bases from J, with 15 bases between. Germline V CDR1 and CDR2: LNHDA, SQIVND (reference sequence). The CDR3 contains 15 residues. CDR3 nucleotides: TGTGCCAGTAGTCCTCCGGGTGAGGGAAATTCACCCCTCCACTTT. As protein: CASSPPGEGNSPLHF.

The CDR3: CASISSGVYGYTF. CDR3 DNA: TGTGCCAGCATATCTTCCGGAGTCTATGGCTACACCTTC. This sequence joins TRBV28 and TRBJ1-2; no clear D. The V gene's germline CDR1 is MDHEN and CDR2 SYDVKM. V was trimmed by 7 bases and J by 4 bases, leaving 13 bases between them. The CDR3 extends over 13 amino acids.

The rearrangement uses TRBV7-2 and TRBJ1-2, with 7 nucleotides matching TRBD1. V was pared by 5 bases and J by 4 bases, with 7 bases of the junction left unmatched. The CDR3 loop spans 14 amino acids. CDR1 and CDR2 (germline): SGHTA, FQGNSA. The CDR3 nucleotides are TGTGCCAGCAGCCCACAGGGGTTTCTCTATGGCTACACCTTC. Amino acid sequence: CASSPQGFLYGYTF. The full variable domain, completed using reference TRBV7-2 and TRBJ1-2, is GAGVSQSPSNKVTEKGKDVELRCDPISGHTALYWYRQSLGQGLEFLIYFQGNSAPDKSGLPSDRFSAERTGGSVSTLTIQRTQQEDSAVYLCASSPQGFLYGYTFGSGTRLTVV.

The chain joins TRBV11-3 to TRBJ2-5; 12 bases map to TRBD2. The CDR3 consists of 17 residues. Per germline, CDR1 SGHNT and CDR2 YENEEA. V was pared by 1 base and J by 5 bases, with 8 bases of the junction left unmatched. CDR3 in amino acids: CASSLVVLAGGWETQYF. The CDR3 DNA reads as TGTGCCAGCAGCTTAGTAGTACTAGCGGGAGGCTGGGAGACCCAGTACTTC.

The rearrangement links TRBV12-5 to TRBJ1-3; D not resolved. The CDR3 covers 15 residues. Germline loops: CDR1 LGHNT, CDR2 FRNRAP. The V end lost 6 bases, the J end lost 4 bases, and 16 bases lay between the germline ends. CDR3 coding DNA: TGTGCTAGTGGGGAGGATCGGGTGCGGGGAAACACCATATATTTT. As protein: CASGEDRVRGNTIYF.

This sequence joins TRBV3-1 (or the pseudogene TRBV3-2) and TRBJ1-1; no clear D gene. The CDR3 sequence is 14 residues long. Germline V CDR1 and CDR2: LGHDT, YNNKEL (reference sequence). With 4 bases removed from V and 4 bases from J, the gap between germline ends came to 13 bases. The CDR3 loop is CASSPPWSRTEAFF. As DNA, the CDR3 is TGTGCCAGCAGCCCCCCCTGGTCGCGCACTGAAGCTTTCTTT.

This chain joins TRBV19 and TRBJ1-1; D gene ambiguous. The CDR3 runs 15 residues. The germline V gene has CDR1 LNHDA and CDR2 SQIVND (reference sequence). V shed 1 base and J shed 0 bases, with 9 bases lying between them. CDR3 nucleotide sequence: TGTGCCAGTAGTATAGCGGCAGGTATGAACACTGAAGCTTTCTTT. It is translated as CASSIAAGMNTEAFF.

The chain is built from TRBV5-1 and TRBJ1-2, with 7 bases aligning to TRBD1. V shed 4 bases and J 1 base; nucleotides not matched to a gene: 4. The CDR3 covers 14 residues. Germline V gene lookup returns CDR1 SGHRS and CDR2 YFSETQ. DNA for the CDR3: TGCGCCAGCAGCCTCGGGGACAGTAACTATGGCTACACCTTC. Residues: CASSLGDSNYGYTF.